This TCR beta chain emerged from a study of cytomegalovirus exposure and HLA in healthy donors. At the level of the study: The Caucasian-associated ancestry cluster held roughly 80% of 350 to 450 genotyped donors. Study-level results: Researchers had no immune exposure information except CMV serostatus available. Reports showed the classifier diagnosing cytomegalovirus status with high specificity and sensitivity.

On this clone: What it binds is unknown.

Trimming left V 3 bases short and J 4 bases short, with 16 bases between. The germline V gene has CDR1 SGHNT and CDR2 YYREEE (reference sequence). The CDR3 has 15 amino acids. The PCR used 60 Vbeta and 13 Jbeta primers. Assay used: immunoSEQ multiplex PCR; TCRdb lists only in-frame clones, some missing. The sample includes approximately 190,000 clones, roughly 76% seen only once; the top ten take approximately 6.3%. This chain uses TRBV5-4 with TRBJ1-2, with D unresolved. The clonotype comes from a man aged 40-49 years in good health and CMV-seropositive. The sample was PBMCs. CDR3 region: CASSSGARPPYGYTF. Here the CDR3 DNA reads TGTGCCAGCAGCTCGGGAGCCCGGCCTCCCTATGGCTACACCTTC. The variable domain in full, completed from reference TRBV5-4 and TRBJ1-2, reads ETGVTQSPTHLIKTRGQQVTLRCSSQSGHNTVSWYQQALGQGPQFIFQYYREEENGRGNFPPRFSGLQFPNYSSELNVNALELDDSALYLCASSSGARPPYGYTFGSGTRLTVV.